The present T cell receptor beta chain was sequenced within a study of blood T cell repertoires in COVID-19. Background on the study: COVID-19 samples collected from the United States, Italy and Spain covered acute and convalescent phases. T cells, B-cell-depleted T cells, or PBMCs provided the cDNA or gDNA that served as material.

The CDR3 loop spans 14 amino acids. The germline CDR1 and CDR2 sequences are DFQATT and SNEGSKA (reference sequence). J gave up 8 bases and V 3 bases, and 11 bases lay outside the gene matches. TCRdb's table, derived via immunoSEQ multiplex PCR, lists solely in-frame clones and lacks some. The sample consists of about 120,000 clones, just under 85% of them appearing once. This clone was seen more than once but under ten times. This clonotype originated in a man in his 70s with active or convalescent COVID-19. Specimen: peripheral blood. The chain carries TRBV20-1 and TRBJ1-2; 8 positions match TRBD1. The CDR3 DNA sequence: TGCAGTGCTAGTGGTCCGGACAGGGAGGGCGGCTACACCTTC. It encodes CSASGPDREGGYTF.